This T cell receptor beta chain was retrieved from a study of CD8 T cells in ankylosing spondylitis. This clonotype was seen at least ten times. Each CDR3 protein gets one entry after TCRdb re-called the 5' RACE reads with MiXCR. The repertoire holds about 200,000 distinct CDR3 sequences, with 20% to 30% as singletons. The sequenced material came from blood, either unsorted or a sorted T cell fraction (not recorded which). The origin of this receptor is a male donor with ankylosing spondylitis or in good health (not recorded which).

CDR3 sequence: CSVDPGGDEQFF. The CDR3 DNA follows: TGCAGCGTTGACCCGGGAGGGGATGAGCAGTTCTTC. This chain links TRBV29-1 with TRBJ2-1; 8 nucleotides agree with TRBD2. This CDR3 is built from 12 residues. Trimming at V came to 3 bases and at J to 8 bases, leaving 3 bases not matched to a gene. CDR1 is SQVTM and CDR2 is ANQGSEA in the germline V gene.